This T cell receptor beta chain was found in a study of CD8+ T cells in alopecia areata. Study in general: Treated patients were given oral tofacitinib, which was dosed at 5 to 10 mg twice daily. Treatment ran 6 to 18 months, with 6 months of follow-up afterward. Broader study findings: Higher clonality and more expanded CD8+ clones appeared in lesional than normal scalp.

As to treatment: oral pan-JAK inhibitor, 5-10 mg twice daily. Alopecia areata patients had lesional scalp punch biopsies and peripheral blood taken from them. This clone has only a few counts. Its target is unknown. The same CDR3 can be traced to other DNA sequences in this sample. Sequencing used cDNA as its template, made by extracting RNA and reverse transcribing it. Generated by immunoSEQ multiplex PCR, the TCRdb table keeps only in-frame clones and is missing some. The table shows 200,000 to 250,000 clones, with about 64% occurring only once. Source: CD4+ T cells sorted from blood, taken at week 4, from a patient treated with tofacitinib. The clonotype originates from a human donor with alopecia areata.

The CDR3 sequence: CSVGTGGNQPQHF. CDR3 bases: TGCAGCGTTGGGACAGGAGGCAATCAGCCCCAGCATTTT. This sequence joins TRBV29-1 and TRBJ1-5; 7 bases align to TRBD1. Looked up from germline, CDR1 is SQVTM and CDR2 is ANQGSEA. The CDR3 has 13 amino acids. Trimming took 4 bases from V and 2 from J; bases not matched to a gene: 2.